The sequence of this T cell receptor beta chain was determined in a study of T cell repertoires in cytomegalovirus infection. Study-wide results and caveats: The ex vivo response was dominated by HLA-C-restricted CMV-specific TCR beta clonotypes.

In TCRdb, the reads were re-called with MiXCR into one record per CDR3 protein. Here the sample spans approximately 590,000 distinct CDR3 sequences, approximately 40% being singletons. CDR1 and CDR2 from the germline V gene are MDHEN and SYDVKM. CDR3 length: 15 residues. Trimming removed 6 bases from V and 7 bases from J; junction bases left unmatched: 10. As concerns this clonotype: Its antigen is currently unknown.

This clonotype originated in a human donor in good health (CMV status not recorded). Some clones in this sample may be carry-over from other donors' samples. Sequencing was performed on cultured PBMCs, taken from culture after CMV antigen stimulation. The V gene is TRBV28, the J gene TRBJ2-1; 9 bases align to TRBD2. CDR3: CASRPPGLALNEQFF. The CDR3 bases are TGTGCCAGCAGACCTCCGGGACTAGCTTTAAATGAGCAGTTCTTC.